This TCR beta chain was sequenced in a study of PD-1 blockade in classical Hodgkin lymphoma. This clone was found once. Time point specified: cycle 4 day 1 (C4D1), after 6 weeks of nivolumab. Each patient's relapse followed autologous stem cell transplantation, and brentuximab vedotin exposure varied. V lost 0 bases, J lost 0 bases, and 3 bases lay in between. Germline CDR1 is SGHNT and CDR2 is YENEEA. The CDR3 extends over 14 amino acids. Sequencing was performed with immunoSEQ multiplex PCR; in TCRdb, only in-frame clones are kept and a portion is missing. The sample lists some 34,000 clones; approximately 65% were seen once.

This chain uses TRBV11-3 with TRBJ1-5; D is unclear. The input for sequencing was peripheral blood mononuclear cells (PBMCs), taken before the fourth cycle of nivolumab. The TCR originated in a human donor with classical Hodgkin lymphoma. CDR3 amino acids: CASSLDASNQPQHF. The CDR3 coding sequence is TGTGCCAGCAGCTTAGATGCTAGCAATCAGCCCCAGCATTTT.